Given below is one T cell receptor (beta chain) in context. No cognate antigen has been identified for it. It has no much larger one-base neighbor in the sample; base qualities were not kept. The source of the sample is a study of cytomegalovirus exposure and HLA in healthy donors (dated by TCRdb to the late 2010s). A note on the overall study: According to an earlier analysis of several hundred of the donors, 150 million to 200 million T cells yielded 95 million to 140 million unique TCR beta sequences and about 300 Gb of sequence data. Every repertoire in the discovery cohort had been generated on one and the same sequencing platform. About five DR-DQ haplotypes were handled as single units for association and clustering, since linkage in the cohort was strong. In an earlier analysis of 550 to 700 of the donors, high-throughput TCR beta sequencing was used to judge whether each TCR beta V gene segment behaved as functional or pseudogenic. Typing coverage varied by locus: roughly 620-640 donors for A, B, C, DRB1 and DQB1; some 520 for DQA1; 606 for DPA1; some 470 for DPB1. Class I and class II HLA loci were covered by the typing at four-digit resolution. Among roughly 400 genotyped donors of the cohort, an average of around 250,000 unique TCR beta nucleotide sequences was sequenced per donor, of which about 19% were non-productive. Donor age, sex, ethnicity and CMV serostatus were compiled alongside the repertoire data. Approximately 310 gigabases of sequencing data and about 92 million unique TCR sequences made up an early release that covered approximately 650 HLA-typed donors. Of the roughly 400 genotyped donors, 65% to 90% fell in the genetic ancestry cluster associated with self-reported Caucasian donors. The later analysis used no new phenotypic data to find candidate immune exposures, relying instead on TCR beta sequences and their occurrence across donors. To predict cytomegalovirus infection status, the study combined high-throughput TCR immunosequencing, statistical association of individual TCRs with disease status, and machine learning. The study used immunosequencing to profile the T cell repertoires of approximately 690 subjects and linked those repertoires to cytomegalovirus serostatus. In a later genetic analysis, genome-wide SNP genotypes for 398 of the 666 donors were used, and that subset was treated as a discovery cohort. The study was designed to test whether signatures of past pathogen exposure could be identified by cataloging public T cell receptors. In a later analysis, previously published TCR beta repertoires from about 670 donors were re-analyzed and high-resolution HLA genotyping was added so that TCR occurrence patterns could be studied. Along with the approximately 650-subject first cohort, a separate validation cohort of roughly 110 different subjects was used. Results and caveats for the whole study, not just this receptor: The authors suggested that the approach could potentially be extended to other disease states and immunological phenotypes. A cluster of highly shared sequence variants was judged likely to represent a technical artifact of the sequencing pipeline. Roughly uniform sequencing depth across donors was assumed in presence/absence analyses, although this assumption may not hold. Some IMGT-functional V segments, including TRBV6-2 and TRBV6-3, could not be distinguished by the 87-base-pair reads and were therefore excluded. The study gave a list of 150 to 200 TCR beta chains associated with cytomegalovirus. A further reported finding was that TCR beta sequences accurately predicted the HLA-A and HLA-B alleles for most subjects in the first cohort. In a later analysis, HLA-associated TCR beta chains showed more clonal expansion and lower generation probabilities than non-associated chains that were equally common. In an earlier analysis of around 500 of the donors, most TCR beta V segments appeared in productive rearrangements about 87% or about 30% of the time, broadly matching IMGT annotations. According to a later genetic analysis, donors in an Asian-associated ancestry cluster had fewer N-insertions in productive TCRs than the roughly 700-donor mean. In vitro tests confirmed that a few of the cytomegalovirus-associated TCR beta chains recognize cytomegalovirus antigens. A later analysis found that most CMV-associated TCR beta chains appeared HLA-restricted, with HLA associations seemingly driven largely by CMV exposure. A later analysis associated about 17,000 TCR beta sequences with specific HLA alleles at a false discovery rate of 0.05. The only immune exposure information available for the cohort was CMV serostatus. HLA typing was unavailable for some donors at each locus, so association tests used only the typed subset. Most TCR sequences were observed very rarely across donors, whereas some public TCRs were present in many individuals. A later analysis found that TCR association rates varied across HLA loci, with DRB1 alleles showing the most associated TCRs and HLA-C alleles the fewest. According to a later analysis, parvovirus B19, influenza, CMV and Epstein-Barr virus appeared linked to several top co-occurrence clusters. Linkage disequilibrium might explain the correlated functional status among segregating V segments, but an unknown experimental factor could not be ruled out. When HLA alleles, especially DR and DQ, strongly co-occurred, TCR associations were difficult to assign to individual alleles. An association between a missense DCLRE1C variant and V-gene and J-gene trimming of TCR beta chains was found in a later genetic analysis and replicated in an independent cohort. The classifier was reported to diagnose cytomegalovirus status with high specificity and sensitivity in both the original cohort and the validation cohort. The cohort was sequenced for TCR beta chains only, and without alpha or paired-chain data the features that could be detected were limited. Because counts were too low, roughly 16 rarely observed V segments, including chromosome 9 orphons, were excluded from the earlier analysis of a few hundred of the donors.

The protocol used for the library was the immunoSEQ multiplex PCR assay. The multiplex PCR relied on a mix of 60 forward primers for TCR Vbeta segments and 13 reverse primers for TCR Jbeta segments. A multiplex PCR assay on genomic DNA amplified the CDR3 region of rearranged TCR beta genes. On the Illumina HiSeq System, the amplified TCR beta libraries were sequenced as 87-base-pair reads. The original methods were these. In a later analysis, approximately 74 million unique TCR beta chains were counted across the approximately 640 repertoires, and approximately 11 million of these chains were shared by at least two donors. To remove PCR and sequencing errors, raw reads were error-corrected and collapsed into unique sequences using a nearest-neighbor algorithm that merged closely related sequences. To assign V, D and J gene segments, CDR3 sequences were aligned to IMGT reference sequences. For a sequence to be retained, a match of at least six nucleotides was required to both a V gene segment and a J gene segment. A rearrangement was called productive if the CDR3 had no stop codons and remained in frame with V and J, and every other rearrangement was called non-productive. Following IMGT convention, CDR3 was defined as the stretch from the second conserved V-encoded cysteine up to the conserved J-encoded phenylalanine. The earlier analysis of 587 of the donors excluded sequences that lacked an unambiguous match to a single V gene segment. In an earlier analysis of about 590 of the donors, a V segment was called functional when productive rearrangements were above 56.7%, and segregating when the standard deviation between donors exceeded 5%. To diagnose cytomegalovirus status from the catalog of TCR beta chain sequences, a statistical classification framework was built. In a later analysis, V and J genes were assigned by comparing TCR nucleotide sequences against IMGT/GENE-DB human TR gene sequences. The TCRdist pipeline was used in a later analysis to assign CDR3 sequences and most-parsimonious VDJ recombination scenarios. In a later analysis, every TCR beta chain was defined by the combination of its CDR3 amino acid sequence and its V-gene family, and reads without a unique V-gene family were dropped. In a later analysis, 550 to 650 highly shared, low-generation-probability nucleotide sequences were removed to address suspected cross-contamination and a sequencing artifact. In a later analysis, a clonal expansion index was calculated for each public chain from normalized within-repertoire ranks of inferred template counts. A later analysis computed generation probabilities with a VDJ recombination model fitted to out-of-frame rearrangements, and checked the results against IGoR. A later analysis scored TCR-TCR, TCR-HLA and TCR-CMV co-occurrence with hypergeometric tests, applying a repertoire-size bias correction to TCR pairs. In a later analysis, false discovery rates were estimated by permuting HLA or CMV assignments 20 times. In a later analysis, co-occurring TCRs were grouped using DBSCAN, and TCRdist sequence similarity was added for clustering within HLA-allele-positive subsets. For co-occurrence clustering, repertoires with fewer than 30,000 or more than 120,000 public chains were excluded, along with about five repertoires with anomalous nucleotide sharing. TCRdb took this table from immuneACCESS and kept in-frame rearrangements with V and J called. Such tables lack part of the clones; where checked against another copy, unresolved V genes explain under half of the gap, and the rest is unexplained. V, J and clone size are taken as reported in that table, and D and trimming were inferred from the DNA itself. The sample table records roughly 190,000 clones; around 78% of these occur just once. The ten top clones hold around 2% of the sample.

Via the germline V gene, CDR1 is SGHDN and CDR2 FVKESK. From the cysteine through the phenylalanine, the CDR3 covers 13 amino acids. Only the CDR3 region is kept as DNA, spanning 39 bases read in frame from base 1. The trim is 3 bases for V and 4 bases for J, with a gap of 9 bases between the germline ends. In total, 600 or so healthy bone marrow donors made up the cohort. At the time of sampling, all cohort members were nominally healthy, though unrecorded immune exposures were likely present. The donor tested CMV seropositive, placing the donor among the 289 seropositive members of the cohort. A peripheral blood sample was provided by each donor, and peripheral blood mononuclear cells were used for TCR beta sequencing. Genomic DNA was extracted from the blood cell samples with the Qiagen DNeasy Blood Extraction Kit.

Sequenced input: PBMCs. The chain employs TRBV14 and TRBJ2-5; TRBD1 is a possible D gene, resting on 5 matching bases. The receptor's source is a woman younger than 45 in good health and CMV-seropositive. The CDR3 protein: CASSHRVRETQYF. The sequenced DNA is TGTGCCAGCAGCCACAGGGTCCGAGAGACCCAGTACTTC. With all but the CDR3 taken from the reference TRBV14 and TRBJ2-5 genes, the full variable domain is: EAGVTQFPSHSVIEKGQTVTLRCDPISGHDNLYWYRRVMGKEIKFLLHFVKESKQDESGMPNNRFLAERTGGTYSTLKVQPAELEDSGVYFCASSHRVRETQYFGPGTRLLVL.